The subject of this entry is one TCR beta chain. The source of the sample is a study of blood T cell repertoires in COVID-19. Study-level background: Italy, Spain and the United States were the sources of the convalescent and acute COVID-19 samples. The cDNA or gDNA used as material had been derived from T cells, B-cell-depleted T cells, or PBMCs.

CDR1 is MNHEY and CDR2 is SMNVEV in the germline V gene (reference sequence). Trimming took 10 bases from V and 3 from J; bases not matched to a gene: 7. The CDR3 runs 13 residues. Per the original methods: Reference gene primers were amplified, and this amplification served to estimate nucleated cell counts. Data came from immunoSEQ multiplex PCR; TCRdb stores just in-frame clones and leaves some out. The D gene and trimming were derived from the DNA, and the V and J assignments and clone size from that table. Here the sample spans 57,000 or so clones, approximately 80% being singletons. The sample consisted of peripheral blood. The origin of this receptor is a man in his fifties or sixties with active or convalescent COVID-19. J is TRBJ2-7 and V is TRBV27; 9 nucleotides align to TRBD1. The CDR3 region is CATQDRGRYEQYF. The CDR3 region has the DNA TGTGCCACCCAGGACAGGGGCCGCTACGAGCAGTACTTC.